This is a list of T cell receptor beta chains from one sample in a study of blood T cell repertoires in COVID-19. Profiled with immunoSEQ multiplex PCR; TCRdb holds only in-frame clones, not every one. The sample includes fewer than 90,000 clones, about 90% of them seen just once. Sequences were obtained from peripheral blood. The source is a man older than 75 in a cohort sampled during active COVID-19. Each CDR3 is given with its conserved first and last residue. D genes are given only for firm matches. Some rows mark clone size as missing; the rest say once, few, many or name a class of expanded clone.

cdr3_nt cdr3_aa v_call clone_size d_call j_call
TGTGCCACCAGCAGAGCGGGGTTAAGGAATTCACCCCTCCACTTT CATSRAGLRNSPLHF TRBV15 NA NA TRBJ1-6
TGTGCCAGTAAGGGGGAAGGAAATCAGCCCCAGCATTTT CASKGEGNQPQHF TRBV19 NA NA TRBJ1-5
TGTGCCAGCAGCTTCCCCCGGGACAGGGGAACCACAGATACGCAGTATTTT CASSFPRDRGTTDTQYF TRBV7-2 few TRBD1 TRBJ2-3
TGCAGCGTTCAACAGGGAGCTAATGAAAAACTGTTTTTT CSVQQGANEKLFF TRBV29-1 NA NA TRBJ1-4
TGTGCCAGCAGCTTAAAGACAGGGGGAATGACTGAAGCTTTCTTT CASSLKTGGMTEAFF TRBV7-2 NA TRBD1 TRBJ1-1
TGTGCCAGCTCCCTACTGGCGAGGGAGACCCAGTACTTC CASSLLARETQYF TRBV18 NA NA TRBJ2-5
TGTGCCAGCAGCGTCGGCCTAAGACAGGGGAGAGTCACCTACGAGCAGTACTTC CASSVGLRQGRVTYEQYF TRBV9 many TRBD1 TRBJ2-7
TGTGCCAGCAGCCAAGAAAGCGGGGGGCGACCTGACGAGCAGTACTTC CASSQESGGRPDEQYF TRBV3-1/TRBV3-2 NA TRBD2 TRBJ2-7
TGTGCCAGTAGCACCCAGATTGGCGCCGGGACAGTAAACATTCAGTACTTC CASSTQIGAGTVNIQYF TRBV19 NA TRBD1 TRBJ2-4
TGTGCCAGCAGCGTAGCGGACAGGGGGCCCACTGAAGCTTTCTTT CASSVADRGPTEAFF TRBV2 NA TRBD1 TRBJ1-1
TGTGCCAGCAGCCCCGGACTAGCGGCCGGGGAGCTGTTTTTT CASSPGLAAGELFF TRBV11-3 NA TRBD2 TRBJ2-2
TGTGCCAGTAGTAAGAAGGCAGGGGACTCCTACGAGCAGTACTTC CASSKKAGDSYEQYF TRBV19 NA NA TRBJ2-7
TGCGCCAGCAGTGGTTCGAGACAGGGGGAATATGAGCAGTTCTTC CASSGSRQGEYEQFF TRBV10-2 NA TRBD1 TRBJ2-1
TGTGCCACCGATGATCGTAGAGGTGGCAACACTGAAGCTTTCTTT CATDDRRGGNTEAFF TRBV28 NA NA TRBJ1-1
TGCGCCAGCAGCCTAGCGGTTAGCACAGATACGCAGTATTTT CASSLAVSTDTQYF TRBV5-1 NA TRBD2 TRBJ2-3
TGTGCCAGCAGCCAAGATTGGCAGGGCACTGAAGCTTTCTTT CASSQDWQGTEAFF TRBV3-1/TRBV3-2 NA NA TRBJ1-1
TGTGCCAGCTCTGGGACCAGGGGGCCCGGGGAGCTGTTTTTT CASSGTRGPGELFF TRBV18 NA TRBD1 TRBJ2-2
TGTGCCAGTAGTATTAAGGCTAGCGGGGGGCCCATCCAAGAGACCCAGTACTTC CASSIKASGGPIQETQYF TRBV19 NA TRBD2 TRBJ2-5
TGTGCCAGCAGTCAAGACAGGGGTGGTGAAAAACTGTTTTTT CASSQDRGGEKLFF TRBV7-2 NA TRBD1 TRBJ1-4
TGTGCCAGCAGCTTTCAGGGGTCTCAAGAGACCCAGTACTTC CASSFQGSQETQYF TRBV7-2 NA NA TRBJ2-5
TGCAGTGCTCGACTGGGCTACGAGCAGTACTTC CSARLGYEQYF TRBV20-1 NA NA TRBJ2-7
TGTGCCAGCAGCTTGAACAGGGGGACGGAGACCCAGTACTTC CASSLNRGTETQYF TRBV7-9 NA TRBD1 TRBJ2-5
TGTGCCATCTCTCCCAATGGCCTTGCTGGAAACACCATATATTTT CAISPNGLAGNTIYF TRBV10-3 NA NA TRBJ1-3
TGTGCCAGCAGTGAATCGGGGACAGGGTACGAGCAGTACTTC CASSESGTGYEQYF TRBV25-1 NA TRBD1 TRBJ2-7
TGTGCCAGCAGCAAACTAGCGGGGGGCTCTTCCACAGATACGCAGTATTTT CASSKLAGGSSTDTQYF TRBV7-8 NA TRBD2 TRBJ2-3
TGCGCCAGCAGCGCCCGGAGGGGGGGGCGGGCCGGGGAGCTGTTTTTT CASSARRGGRAGELFF TRBV4-3 NA NA TRBJ2-2
TGTGCCACCAGCCTAGCGGGCGGGACCGGGGAGCTGTTTTTT CATSLAGGTGELFF TRBV2 NA TRBD2 TRBJ2-2
TGCGCCAGCAGCTGGAGTGGTTCGGGTGACACTGAAGCTTTCTTT CASSWSGSGDTEAFF TRBV5-1 NA NA TRBJ1-1
TGTGCCAGCAGCCAAGTGGTCGGGGGGGCAACAGATACGCAGTATTTT CASSQVVGGATDTQYF TRBV4-2 NA TRBD2 TRBJ2-3
TGTGCCAGCAGCCGGACAGGGGATGAAGCTTTCTTT CASSRTGDEAFF TRBV11-3 NA TRBD1 TRBJ1-1
TGTGCCAGCAGCGTGGTCGCAGGGCCCACAGATACGCAGTATTTT CASSVVAGPTDTQYF TRBV9 once NA TRBJ2-3
TGCGCCAGCAGCTTGGGCGGCAGTTCCGAAAAACTGTTTTTT CASSLGGSSEKLFF TRBV5-1 NA NA TRBJ1-4
TGTGCCAGCTCACCGAGAATTTCGATGGACAATGAGCAGTTCTTC CASSPRISMDNEQFF TRBV18 NA NA TRBJ2-1
TGTGCCAGCAGCCCCCGGACTAGAAGAGCCAAAAACATTCAGTACTTC CASSPRTRRAKNIQYF TRBV21-1 NA NA TRBJ2-4
TGCGCCAGCAGCTGGGAGGGTGGGGAGACCCAGTACTTC CASSWEGGETQYF TRBV5-1 once TRBD2 TRBJ2-5
TGTGCCATCAGGGCAACAGGGGAGGCTAACTATGGCTACACCTTC CAIRATGEANYGYTF TRBV10-3 NA TRBD1 TRBJ1-2
TGTGCCAGCAGCTCCGGGACTAGCGGGGGATCCTACGAGCAGTACTTC CASSSGTSGGSYEQYF TRBV5-4 once TRBD2 TRBJ2-7